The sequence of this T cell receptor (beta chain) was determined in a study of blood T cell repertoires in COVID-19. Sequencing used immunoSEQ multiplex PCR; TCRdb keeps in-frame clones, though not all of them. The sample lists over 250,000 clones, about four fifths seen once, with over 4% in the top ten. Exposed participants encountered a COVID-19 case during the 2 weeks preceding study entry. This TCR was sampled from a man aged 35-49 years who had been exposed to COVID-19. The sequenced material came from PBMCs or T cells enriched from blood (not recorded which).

CDR3 coding DNA: TGTGCCAGCAGCTTTCTAGCCGGGAATCTTGAGCAGTTCTTC. This encodes CASSFLAGNLEQFF. The rearrangement uses TRBV5-6 and TRBJ2-1, with TRBD2 as a possible D gene (5 bases). This CDR3 region has 14 residues. Germline V gene data show CDR1 as SGHDT and CDR2 as YYEEEE. Trimming removed 2 bases at V and 9 bases at J, with 15 bases between.